What follows are 23 T cell receptor beta chains derived from one specimen sequenced in a study of OX40 agonist ivuxolimab in advanced cancers. Only in-frame clones appear in the TCRdb table, and some are missing; sequencing was by immunoSEQ multiplex PCR. The table shows 55,000 to 85,000 clones, with about 90% occurring only once. Sequenced here: CD4+ or CD8+ T cells sorted from blood, sampled in a trial of the OX40 agonist ivuxolimab. These receptors were taken from an adult with an advanced solid tumor such as melanoma, head and neck, liver or kidney cancer.

The chain links TRBV5-6 to TRBJ1-2; D remains ambiguous. Germline-derived CDR1 and CDR2 are SGHDT and YYEEEE. Trimming shortened V by 0 bases and J by 9 bases, and 9 bases separated the two germline ends. The CDR3 loop spans 12 amino acids. CDR3 nucleotide sequence: TGTGCCAGCAGCTTGGGGGAACCCCGCTACACCTTC. It codes for CASSLGEPRYTF.

The CDR3 DNA reads as TGTGCCAGCAGTTACGAAGGTACATCCTACGAGCAGTACTTC. It translates to CASSYEGTSYEQYF. The chain links TRBV6-5 to TRBJ2-7; D is unresolved. The CDR3 is made up of 14 amino acids. With 2 bases removed from V and 1 base from J, the gap between germline ends came to 9 bases. CDR1 MNHEY and CDR2 SVGAGI come from the germline V gene.

CDR3 nucleotides: TGTGCCGCGCAGGACAGGGTTGCAGATACGCAGTATTTT. It encodes CAAQDRVADTQYF. V and J are TRBV19 and TRBJ2-3, with TRBD1 matching over 8 bases. The V and J ends lost 11 bases and 4 bases, in that order; junction bases with no gene match: 8. Per the germline V gene, CDR1 is LNHDA and CDR2 is SQIVND (reference sequence). There are 13 residues in the CDR3.

The chain uses TRBV27 and TRBJ2-7; unclear D gene. Germline V gene lookup returns CDR1 MNHEY and CDR2 SMNVEV (reference sequence). The ends were cut back, 0 bases at V and 5 bases at J, with 8 bases in the middle. This CDR3 is built from 13 residues. The CDR3 DNA is TGTGCCAGCAGTTTATCGAAGAGGAACGAGCAGTACTTC. As protein: CASSLSKRNEQYF.

The chain uses TRBV7-9 and TRBJ2-3; D unclear. This CDR3 contains 11 residues. Trimming removed 10 bases at V and 6 bases at J, with 11 bases between. Germline lookup yields CDR1 SEHNR and CDR2 FQNEAQ (reference sequence). The CDR3: CATSASDTQYF. The DNA of the CDR3 is TGTGCCACCTCCGCTTCGGATACGCAGTATTTT.

V and J are TRBV10-3 and TRBJ2-7, with 9 bases that match TRBD2. Germline CDR1 and CDR2: ENHRY and SYGVKD. This CDR3 is 14 amino acids long. V shed 2 bases, J shed 2 bases, and the junction held 1 base outside the gene matches. In DNA form, the CDR3 reads TGTGCCATCAGTGAGAGCGGGGGGACCTACGAGCAGTACTTC. As protein: CAISESGGTYEQYF.

V usage is TRBV4-2 and J usage is TRBJ2-1, with D perhaps TRBD1 (5 bases). Germline CDR1 is LGHNA and CDR2 is YNFKEQ. V was clipped by 1 base and J by 4 bases, with 8 bases between them. CDR3 size: 14 residues. The CDR3 coding sequence is TGTGCCAGCAGCCAAGGGGGCGGATACAATGAGCAGTTCTTC. Its translation: CASSQGGGYNEQFF.

The chain links TRBV7-6 to TRBJ2-5; D not certain. The V end lost 5 bases, the J end lost 5 bases, and 15 bases lay between the germline ends. Germline loops: CDR1 SGHVS, CDR2 FNYEAQ. The CDR3 runs 14 residues. As DNA, the CDR3 is TGTGCCAGCAGCCCATCTGGCCTCGGGGAGACCCAGTACTTC. It yields the protein CASSPSGLGETQYF.

The chain has TRBV27 and TRBJ2-1, with a weak D call TRBD1 (5 bases). The germline V and J ends were trimmed by 8 bases and 6 bases, with 8 bases remaining between them. The CDR3 length is 11 residues. Germline assignment: CDR1 MNHEY and CDR2 SMNVEV (reference sequence). The CDR3 nucleotides read TGTGCCAGCCTTAGGGGCAATGAGCAGTTCTTC. Translation: CASLRGNEQFF.

The V gene is TRBV27, the J gene TRBJ2-3, with TRBD2 identical over 11 bases. Germline trimming cut 5 bases from V and 8 bases from J; bases unmatched to any gene: 9. Germline-derived CDR1 and CDR2 are MNHEY and SMNVEV (reference sequence). This CDR3 contains 15 residues. Written as DNA, the CDR3 is TGTGCCAGCAGTCAACCGACTAGCGGGAAAGGTACGCAGTATTTT. Translation gives CASSQPTSGKGTQYF.

The V gene is TRBV7-9, the J gene TRBJ1-2, with 12 bases aligning to TRBD1. Germline V gene lookup returns CDR1 SEHNR and CDR2 FQNEAQ (reference sequence). The CDR3 loop spans 15 amino acids. Losses at the gene ends were 3 bases for V and 2 bases for J; bases not matched to a gene: 1. CDR3 bases: TGTGCCAGCAGCTTGGGGACAGGGGGCAACTATGGCTACACCTTC. It is translated as CASSLGTGGNYGYTF.

The chain recombines TRBV7-6 with TRBJ2-2; no firm D call. Germline CDR1 SGHVS, CDR2 FNYEAQ. The CDR3 covers 12 residues. With 5 bases removed from V and 2 bases from J, the gap between germline ends came to 3 bases. For the CDR3, the DNA is TGTGCCAGCAGCCCAAACACCGGGGAGCTGTTTTTT. This gives the protein CASSPNTGELFF.

The chain employs TRBV5-1 and TRBJ2-3; TRBD2 aligns across 13 bases. Germline V gene lookup returns CDR1 SGHRS and CDR2 YFSETQ. V was clipped by 4 bases and J by 5 bases; unmatched bases: 10. The CDR3 totals 17 residues. CDR3 nucleotide sequence: TGCGCCAGCAGCCCCAGAGGGACTAGCGGGGTCTTAGATACGCAGTATTTT. It codes for CASSPRGTSGVLDTQYF.

The chain is built from TRBV6-5 and TRBJ2-3; 14 bases map to TRBD2. Per germline, CDR1 MNHEY and CDR2 SVGAGI. The junction had 1 base not matched to a gene; V was cut back by 5 bases and J by 3 bases. CDR3 length: 15 amino acids. The CDR3 is CASSGLAGGTDTQYF. As DNA, the CDR3 is TGTGCCAGCAGTGGACTAGCGGGGGGAACAGATACGCAGTATTTT.

In its sample, this clone was seen once. The CDR3 here is CASSPGANYNEQFF. The CDR3 DNA reads TGTGCCAGCAGCCCGGGGGCTAACTACAATGAGCAGTTCTTC. The chain combines TRBV5-6 with TRBJ2-1; D tentatively reads TRBD1 or TRBD2 (6 bases each). The germline V gene encodes CDR1 SGHDT and CDR2 YYEEEE. V dropped 4 bases and J dropped 3 bases, with 11 bases sitting between them. The CDR3 has 14 amino acids.

CDR3 sequence: CASSEGTGSYEQYF. DNA for the CDR3: TGTGCCAGCAGTGAGGGGACAGGGTCCTACGAGCAGTACTTC. The chain combines TRBV25-1 with TRBJ2-7; 9 bases are shared with TRBD1. Germline V gene data show CDR1 as MGHDK and CDR2 as SYGVNS. This CDR3 comprises 14 residues. The V and J ends lost 3 bases and 1 base, in that order; junction bases with no gene match: 1.

The J gene is TRBJ2-7, the V gene TRBV4-3; D ambiguous. The CDR3 totals 15 residues. Germline CDR1 reads LGHNA; CDR2 reads YSLEER. Trimming took off 0 bases at V and 0 bases at J, with 9 bases between the two ends. The CDR3 protein is CASSQEFESSYEQYF. CDR3 DNA: TGCGCCAGCAGCCAAGAGTTCGAGAGCTCCTACGAGCAGTACTTC.

V gene TRBV5-6 combines with J gene TRBJ1-5, with 8 positions matching TRBD1. V lost 3 bases, J lost 9 bases, and 5 bases stayed unmatched. The CDR3 extends over 13 amino acids. CDR1 SGHDT and CDR2 YYEEEE come from the germline V gene. DNA of the CDR3: TGTGCCAGCAGCTCCACTGGACAGGGGCCCCAGCATTTT. This codes for CASSSTGQGPQHF.

This clone was seen only once. The V call is TRBV6-5, the J call TRBJ2-1; TRBD1 might be the D (5 bases). Between the trimmed V and J ends, which lost 0 bases and 2 bases, there was a span of 11 bases. Looked up from germline, CDR1 is MNHEY and CDR2 is SVGAGI. The CDR3 spans 16 residues. The CDR3 sequence: CASSYSRVGAYNEQFF. CDR3 sequence (DNA): TGTGCCAGCAGTTACTCCAGGGTAGGGGCCTACAATGAGCAGTTCTTC.

The chain employs TRBV13 and TRBJ1-2; the match to TRBD1 covers 12 bases. The trim removed 5 bases at V and 3 bases at J, leaving 10 bases unmatched. The CDR3 spans 17 residues. Germline V CDR1 and CDR2: PRHDT, FYEKMQ (reference sequence). The CDR3 nucleotides read TGTGCCAGCAGCCCTCGACGGGACAGGGGGCAGGACTATGGCTACACCTTC. This codes for CASSPRRDRGQDYGYTF. Complete variable domain (other parts from reference TRBV13 and TRBJ1-2): AAGVIQSPRHLIKEKRETATLKCYPIPRHDTVYWYQQGPGQDPQFLISFYEKMQSDKGSIPDRFSAQQFSDYHSELNMSSLELGDSALYFCASSPRRDRGQDYGYTFGSGTRLTVV.

This clone was picked up a small number of times. The rearrangement links TRBV2 to TRBJ2-2; the D gene could be TRBD1 or TRBD2 (5 bases each). The CDR3 covers 17 residues. Germline lookup yields CDR1 SNHLY and CDR2 FYNNEI. The V and J ends lost 1 base and 2 bases respectively, with 14 bases between them. CDR3 sequence (DNA): TGTGCCAGCAGTGAAGATATGTACGGGGCAAACACCGGGGAGCTGTTTTTT. It translates to CASSEDMYGANTGELFF.

CDR3 sequence (DNA): TGTGCCAGCAGTCTGACAGGGAACGGGGAGCTGTTTTTT. This sequence encodes CASSLTGNGELFF. The V call is TRBV2, the J call TRBJ2-2, with TRBD1 matching over 7 bases. Germline values: CDR1 SNHLY, CDR2 FYNNEI. The CDR3 totals 13 residues. After removal of 5 bases from V and 7 bases from J, the junction contained 4 bases not matched to a gene.

This clone was seen just once. This chain links TRBV29-1 with TRBJ1-2, with 10 bases lining up with TRBD1. This CDR3 contains 17 residues. Germline V gene data show CDR1 as SQVTM and CDR2 as ANQGSEA. Trimming removed 6 bases from V and 3 bases from J; junction bases left unmatched: 16. CDR3: CSVRGQGVGEKHYGYTF. CDR3 sequence (DNA): TGCAGCGTCAGAGGACAGGGGGTCGGTGAAAAGCACTATGGCTACACCTTC.